This entry concerns a single T cell receptor (beta chain). No cognate antigen has been identified for it. No base quality values were provided; no much bigger clone lies one nucleotide off. Donors were healthy HIV-negative adults with no recently reported acute infections or vaccinations. All donors were Caucasian adults living in Nashville, Tennessee, USA. CD4+ T cells were enriched by magnetic negative selection; naive cells were then positively selected on CD45RA, and the negative fraction formed the memory subset. Blood was obtained by leukapheresis, after which PBMCs were separated by Ficoll-Histopaque density gradient centrifugation and cryopreserved in liquid nitrogen vapor phase. Analytical flow cytometry was used to check the purity and quantity of each magnetically sorted T cell population. Each sorted fraction had its genomic DNA isolated and then quantified by UV absorbance on a Nanodrop 2000c.

The CDR3, cysteine through phenylalanine, is 15 amino acids long. Kept here is only the CDR3 DNA, which spans 45 bases and is read in frame from base 1. In the germline V gene, CDR1 corresponds to MNHEY and CDR2 to SVGAGI. A distance of 15 bases separates the germline ends of V and J, which lose 6 bases and 1 base respectively. This specimen belongs to a study of shared clonotypes between healthy human individuals (TCRdb year 2020). Study-wide context: A couple of women and a few men aged 18 to 49 years were included in the cohort. For each donor, three plates each were used for CD4 naive and CD4 memory, two plates were used for CD8 naive, and one plate was used for CD8 memory. To estimate repertoire size and how much clonotype sharing occurs between individuals, the study deeply sequenced the blood TCR repertoires of roughly 5 healthy adults. To increase sequencing depth and limit assay-specific biases, TCR repertoire library preparation and sequencing were carried out by different laboratories using diverse techniques. Per donor, leukapheresis produced somewhere between about 0.94 and 9.5 billion PBMCs. Results the study describes overall, beyond this receptor: Because the study included only a small number of donors, the genetic and exposure-history diversity represented was limited. Larger estimated clonotype richness was generally found for naive subsets than for memory subsets. Sampling was restricted to blood, and TCR repertoires in tissues likely differ from the TCR repertoires found in blood. Pairwise subsampling led to the expectation that sequencing depth would affect the degree of clonotype sharing among donors. Sharing across a few donors was observed for approximately 5% of naive CD4, about 4% of naive CD8, roughly 2.4% of memory CD4, and about 0.4% of memory CD8 clonotypes. Even with the large sequencing depth, rarefaction of the sorted-subset datasets indicated that sequencing was incomplete. Clonotypes shared by all four sorted-subset donors showed higher generation probabilities than non-shared clonotypes.

Using the deep immunoSEQ assay, TCR CDR3 regions were amplified from genomic DNA by multiplex PCR. Extracted genomic DNA from each cell subset was distributed evenly across all wells of several immunoSEQ 96-well plates, and each plate was treated as a replicate. Each replicate PCR for sorted subsets received around 200 ng genomic DNA, equal to about 30,000 T cell genomes. The purified libraries were quantified using a Qubit 3.0 fluorometer, sized with a Bioanalyzer 2100, and then quantified again using the KAPA Library Quantification kit. A separate single-read 150-cycle Illumina NextSeq 550 flow cell was used to sequence each immunoSEQ 96-well plate. The authors' analysis ran thus. Because the immunoSEQ output held only junctional sequences and lacked quality scores, the filtering could not match the filtering applied to full-length reads. To assign V/J genes and CDR3, sequences were annotated using PyIR, a Python wrapper for IgBLAST v1.9, with IMGT germline references. Reads were filtered out if the reads had weak V/J assignments (E-value above 1e-6), no CDR3, stop codons, out-of-frame junctions, or ambiguous translated residues. A V3J clonotype was defined by an identical inferred V gene, J gene, and CDR3 amino acid sequence. The percentage overlap between two repertoires was calculated by dividing the number of shared unique clonotypes by the size of the smaller repertoire. Repertoire richness was assessed with RTK rarefaction, the Chao1 estimator, and Recon v2.1 estimates of unobserved clonotypes. OLGA was used to compute generation probabilities for all TCRbeta clonotypes that the gDNA method yielded from a few donors. TCRdb mirrors the immuneACCESS table, restricted to in-frame sequences. Some clones are absent from its copies; in checked studies, under half trace to an unresolved V gene, and the reason for the others is unknown. That table gives V, J and clone size, and the DNA gave D and trimming. The sample data list some 1,100,000 clones, and around 82% of these were observed just once. Jointly, the top ten make up roughly 0.56% of the sample.

The rearranged chain carries TRBV6-5 and TRBJ1-2, with the D gene not clear enough to name. Sequencing was performed on memory CD4+ T cells from PBMCs. Taken with the paper, the label for cell subset or site translates to: CD45RA-negative fraction. The sequence came from a man younger than 35 in good health. Some clones in this sample may be carry-over from other donors' samples. The CDR3 region has the sequence CASSRNARNNYGYTF. The DNA reads TGTGCCAGCAGCCGAAATGCCAGGAATAACTATGGCTACACCTTC.